Described below is a single TCR beta chain sequence and its context. Its target is not known. Sorted out of PBMCs were CD4+ T cells and CD8+ T cells. Trimming removed 3 bases at V and 4 bases at J, with 24 bases between. This CDR3 contains 18 residues. Germline-derived CDR1 and CDR2 are KGHSH and LQKENI. These data originate in a study of CD8+ T cells in alopecia areata. Whole-study results and caveats: Mice showed TCR sharing more clearly than patients did, possibly owing to HLA. Scalp samples also yield sequences of resident alphabeta T cells from normal skin.

After isolation, RNA underwent reverse transcription to generate cDNA as the sequencing template. The method was immunoSEQ multiplex PCR; TCRdb's version includes in-frame clones alone and lacks a portion of them. The top ten clones hold 5% to 7% of a sample with more than 110,000 clones, roughly 64% of them seen once. The receptor comes from a human donor with alopecia areata. The specimen was CD4+ T cells sorted from blood, collected at week 0. The J gene is TRBJ1-1, the V gene TRBV18; D is ambiguous. Here the CDR3 reads CASSPPNSLTLTSTEAFF. The CDR3, as DNA: TGTGCCAGCTCACCGCCAAACTCCCTGACCCTTACGAGCACTGAAGCTTTCTTT.